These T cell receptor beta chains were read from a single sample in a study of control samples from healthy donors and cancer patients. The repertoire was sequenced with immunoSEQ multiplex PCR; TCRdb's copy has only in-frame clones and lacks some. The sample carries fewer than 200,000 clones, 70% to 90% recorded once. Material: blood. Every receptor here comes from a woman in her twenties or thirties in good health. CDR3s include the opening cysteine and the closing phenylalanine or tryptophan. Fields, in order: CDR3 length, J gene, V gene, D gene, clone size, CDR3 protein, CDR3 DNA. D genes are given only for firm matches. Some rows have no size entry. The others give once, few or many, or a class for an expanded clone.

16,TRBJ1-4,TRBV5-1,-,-,CASSLSFTPANEKLFF,TGCGCCAGCAGCTTGTCATTTACGCCGGCAAATGAAAAACTGTTTTTT
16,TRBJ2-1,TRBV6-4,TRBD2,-,CASRETSGSSYNEQFF,TGTGCCAGCAGAGAAACTAGCGGGAGCTCCTACAATGAGCAGTTCTTC
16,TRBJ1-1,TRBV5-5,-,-,CASSLALAGRITEAFF,TGTGCCAGCAGCTTGGCCTTGGCAGGGCGGATCACTGAAGCTTTCTTT
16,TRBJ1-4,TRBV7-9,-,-,CASSLAAGTTNEKLFF,TGTGCCAGCAGCTTAGCCGCGGGTACAACTAATGAAAAACTGTTTTTT
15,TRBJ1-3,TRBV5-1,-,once,CASSRPDSSGNTIYF,TGCGCCAGCAGCCGGCCGGACAGTTCTGGAAACACCATATATTTT
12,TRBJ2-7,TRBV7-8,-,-,CASSLRGYEQYF,TGTGCCAGCAGCTTAAGGGGTTACGAGCAGTACTTC
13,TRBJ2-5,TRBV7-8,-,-,CASSLGSLETQYF,TGTGCCAGCAGCTTAGGGTCTTTAGAGACCCAGTACTTC
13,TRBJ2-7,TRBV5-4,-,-,CASSRAGGGEQYF,TGTGCCAGCAGTCGTGCAGGGGGGGGCGAGCAGTACTTC
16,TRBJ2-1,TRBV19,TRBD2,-,CASSPRKIGGGNEQFF,TGTGCCAGTAGTCCCCGAAAGATCGGGGGGGGAAATGAGCAGTTCTTC
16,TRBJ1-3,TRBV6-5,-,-,CASSSQQGTSGNTIYF,TGTGCCAGCAGTTCACAACAGGGAACCTCTGGAAACACCATATATTTT
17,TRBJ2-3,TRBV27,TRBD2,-,CASTPALGGRAPDTQYF,TGTGCCAGCACCCCGGCCCTTGGGGGGAGGGCCCCAGATACGCAGTATTTT
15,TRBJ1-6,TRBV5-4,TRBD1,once,CASSLYGQGDSPLHF,TGTGCCAGCAGCTTGTATGGACAGGGGGATTCACCCCTCCACTTT
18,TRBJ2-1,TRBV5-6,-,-,CASSLAGGDRGGYNEQFF,TGTGCCAGCAGCTTGGCCGGAGGCGACAGGGGAGGGTACAATGAGCAGTTCTTC
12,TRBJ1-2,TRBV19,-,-,CASSMRVYGYTF,TGTGCCAGTAGTATGCGAGTATATGGCTACACCTTC
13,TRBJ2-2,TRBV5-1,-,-,CASSTQGTGELFF,TGCGCCAGCAGCACCCAGGGCACCGGGGAGCTGTTTTTT
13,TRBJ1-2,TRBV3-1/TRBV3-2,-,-,CASSQGKTGIYTF,TGTGCCAGCAGCCAAGGAAAAACCGGAATCTACACCTTC
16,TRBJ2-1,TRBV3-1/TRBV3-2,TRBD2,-,CASSQEALAGANEQFF,TGTGCCAGCAGCCAAGAAGCTCTAGCGGGGGCGAATGAGCAGTTCTTC
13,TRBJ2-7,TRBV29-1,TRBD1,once,CSATGGSSYEQYF,TGCAGCGCGACAGGGGGGAGCTCCTACGAGCAGTACTTC
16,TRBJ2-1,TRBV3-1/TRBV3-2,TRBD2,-,CASSLRASGSYNEQFF,TGTGCCAGCAGCCTCCGGGCTAGCGGGTCCTACAATGAGCAGTTCTTC
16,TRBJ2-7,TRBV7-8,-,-,CASSVRRGAMPYEQYF,TGTGCCAGCAGTGTAAGACGCGGGGCTATGCCCTACGAGCAGTACTTC
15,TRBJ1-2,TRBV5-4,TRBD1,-,CASSLRGRFPYGYTF,TGTGCCAGCAGCTTGAGGGGGCGGTTTCCCTATGGCTACACCTTC
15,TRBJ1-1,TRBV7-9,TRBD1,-,CASSTRDRGNTEAFF,TGTGCCAGCAGCACCCGGGACAGGGGGAACACTGAAGCTTTCTTT
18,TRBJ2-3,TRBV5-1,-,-,CASSLIGLSSTRTDTQYF,TGCGCCAGCAGCTTGATAGGGCTGTCCTCAACCCGCACAGATACGCAGTATTTT
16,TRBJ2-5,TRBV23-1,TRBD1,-,CASTPQSRTGEETQYF,TGCGCCAGCACTCCCCAATCCCGGACAGGGGAAGAGACCCAGTACTTC
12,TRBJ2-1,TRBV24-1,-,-,CATSDDRKEQFF,TGTGCCACCAGTGATGACAGAAAAGAGCAGTTCTTC
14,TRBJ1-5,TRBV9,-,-,CASSVDWGGQPQHF,TGTGCCAGCAGCGTAGATTGGGGGGGTCAGCCCCAGCATTTT
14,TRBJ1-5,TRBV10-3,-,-,CAISEGVSNQPQHF,TGTGCCATCAGCGAGGGAGTTAGTAATCAGCCCCAGCATTTT
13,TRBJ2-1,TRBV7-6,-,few,CASSLAGHTEQFF,TGTGCCAGCAGCTTAGCGGGACACACTGAGCAGTTCTTC
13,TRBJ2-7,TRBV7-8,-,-,CASSLDRNYEQYF,TGTGCCAGCAGCTTAGACCGAAACTACGAGCAGTACTTC
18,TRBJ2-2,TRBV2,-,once,CASSESGYGQGRTGELFF,TGTGCCAGCAGTGAATCGGGCTATGGGCAGGGTCGCACCGGGGAGCTGTTTTTT
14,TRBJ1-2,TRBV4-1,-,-,CASSQEAGKFGYTF,TGCGCCAGCAGCCAAGAGGCAGGGAAATTTGGCTACACCTTC
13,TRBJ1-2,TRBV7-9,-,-,CASSWEWGDGYTF,TGTGCCAGCAGCTGGGAGTGGGGGGATGGCTACACCTTC
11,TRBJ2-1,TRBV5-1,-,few,CASSSGDEQFF,TGCGCCAGCAGCTCCGGGGATGAGCAGTTCTTC
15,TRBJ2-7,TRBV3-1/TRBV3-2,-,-,CASSQDLGQGKEQYF,TGTGCCAGCAGCCAAGATCTTGGCCAGGGGAAGGAGCAGTACTTC
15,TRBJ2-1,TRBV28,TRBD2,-,CASSLPLAGYNEQFF,TGTGCCAGCAGCCTGCCACTAGCGGGATACAATGAGCAGTTCTTC
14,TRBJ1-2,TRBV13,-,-,CASSTLDSDYGYTF,TGTGCCAGCAGCACTTTGGACAGCGACTATGGCTACACCTTC
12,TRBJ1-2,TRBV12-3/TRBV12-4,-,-,CASRRGSDGYTF,TGTGCCAGCAGAAGGGGGTCGGATGGCTACACCTTC
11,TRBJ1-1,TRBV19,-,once,CASSIGPEAFF,TGTGCCAGTAGTATCGGCCCTGAAGCTTTCTTT
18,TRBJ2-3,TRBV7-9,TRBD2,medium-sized,CASSFRGGTSNPTDTQYF,TGTGCCAGCAGCTTCCGGGGGGGGACCTCAAATCCGACAGATACGCAGTATTTT
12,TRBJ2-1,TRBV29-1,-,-,CSAPGGPGEQFF,TGCAGCGCCCCCGGGGGCCCGGGGGAGCAGTTCTTC
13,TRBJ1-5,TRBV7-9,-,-,CASSYGQGQPQHF,TGTGCCAGCAGCTACGGGCAGGGTCAGCCCCAGCATTTT
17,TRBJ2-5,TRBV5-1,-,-,CASSLGLSPRGGETQYF,TGCGCCAGCAGCTTGGGTCTATCCCCAAGGGGCGGAGAGACCCAGTACTTC
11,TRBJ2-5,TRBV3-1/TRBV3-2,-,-,CASSHGETQYF,TGTGCCAGCAGCCACGGGGAGACCCAGTACTTC
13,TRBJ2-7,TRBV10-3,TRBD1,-,CATGTGGAYEQYF,TGTGCCACCGGGACAGGGGGGGCCTACGAGCAGTACTTT
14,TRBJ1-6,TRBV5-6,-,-,CASSFRTENSPLHF,TGTGCCAGCAGCTTTCGGACGGAGAATTCACCCCTCCACTTT